This TCR beta chain is drawn from a study of blood T cell repertoires in COVID-19. Study-level background: Sites in the United States, Italy and Spain provided acute and convalescent COVID-19 samples. Sources were T cells, B-cell-depleted T cells, or PBMCs; the material itself was cDNA or gDNA.

Some clones are missing from TCRdb's copy, which holds only in-frame ones; the method was immunoSEQ multiplex PCR. The table has about 190,000 clones, more than 60% seen once. V dropped 1 base and J dropped 3 bases, with 11 bases sitting between them. The CDR3 is 15 residues long. Looked up from germline, CDR1 is SGHRS and CDR2 is YFSETQ. The source is a man in his forties or fifties who had recovered from COVID-19. V and J are TRBV5-1 and TRBJ2-1, with D perhaps matching TRBD1 (6 bases). Sequencing was carried out using peripheral blood. The CDR3 DNA is TGCGCCAGCAGCTTGTCTTCAGGGGTCTACAATGAGCAGTTCTTC. Amino acids: CASSLSSGVYNEQFF.